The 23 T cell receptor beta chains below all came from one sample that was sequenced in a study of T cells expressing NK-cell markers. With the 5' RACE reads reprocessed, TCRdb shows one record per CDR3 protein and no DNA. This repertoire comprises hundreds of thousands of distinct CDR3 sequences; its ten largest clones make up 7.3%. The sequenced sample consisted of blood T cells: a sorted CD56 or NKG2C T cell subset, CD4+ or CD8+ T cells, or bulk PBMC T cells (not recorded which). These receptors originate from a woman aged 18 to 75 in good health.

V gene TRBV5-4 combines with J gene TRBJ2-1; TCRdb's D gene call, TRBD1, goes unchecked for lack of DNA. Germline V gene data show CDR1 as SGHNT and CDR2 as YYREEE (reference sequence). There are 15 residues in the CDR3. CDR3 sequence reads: CASSLGGGNYNEQFF.

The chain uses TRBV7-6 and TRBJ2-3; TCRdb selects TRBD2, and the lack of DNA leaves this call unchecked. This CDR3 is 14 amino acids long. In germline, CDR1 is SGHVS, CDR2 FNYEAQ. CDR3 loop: CASSLGGPAGFVYF.

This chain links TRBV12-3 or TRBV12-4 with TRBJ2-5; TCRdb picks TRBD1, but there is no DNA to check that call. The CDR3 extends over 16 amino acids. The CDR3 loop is CASSFRGTGVKETQYF.

This chain's CDR3 is CASSLNGGRRVEQFF. The chain employs TRBV18 and TRBJ2-1. CDR3 length: 15 amino acids. Germline V gene sequence: CDR1 KGHSH, CDR2 LQKENI.

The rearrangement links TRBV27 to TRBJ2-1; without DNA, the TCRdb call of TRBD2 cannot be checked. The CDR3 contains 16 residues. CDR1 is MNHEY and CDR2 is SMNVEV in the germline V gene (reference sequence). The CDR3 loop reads CASSFSSSGRGFEQFF.

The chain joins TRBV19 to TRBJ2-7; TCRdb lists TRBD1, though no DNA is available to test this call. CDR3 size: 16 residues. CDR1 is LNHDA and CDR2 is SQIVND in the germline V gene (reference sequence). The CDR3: CASATRQEKGRYEQYF. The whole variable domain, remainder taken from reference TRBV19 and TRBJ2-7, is DGGITQSPKYLFRKEGQNVTLSCEQNLNHDAMYWYRQDPGQGLRLIYYSQIVNDFQKGDIAEGYSVSREKKESFPLTVTSAQKNPTAFYLCASATRQEKGRYEQYFGPGTRLTVT.

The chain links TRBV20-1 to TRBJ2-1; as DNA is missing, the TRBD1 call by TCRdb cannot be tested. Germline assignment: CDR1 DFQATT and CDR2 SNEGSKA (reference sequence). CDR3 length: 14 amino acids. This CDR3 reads CSAGSAGVGNEQFF.

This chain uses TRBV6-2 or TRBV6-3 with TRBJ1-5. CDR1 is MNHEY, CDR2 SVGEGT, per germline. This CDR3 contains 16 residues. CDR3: CASSYTRAYSNQPQHF.

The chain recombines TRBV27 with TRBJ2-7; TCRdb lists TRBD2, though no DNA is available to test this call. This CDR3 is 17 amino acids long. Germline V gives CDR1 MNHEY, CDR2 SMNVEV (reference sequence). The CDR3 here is CASSFSPGSPTVYEQYF.

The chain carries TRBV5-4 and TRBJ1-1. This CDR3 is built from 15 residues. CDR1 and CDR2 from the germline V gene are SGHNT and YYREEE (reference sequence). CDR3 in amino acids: CASFRGGTQNTEAFF.

CDR3 region: CASSSQLAGVNEQYF. The gene calls are TRBV12-3 or TRBV12-4 and TRBJ2-7; TCRdb's assignment of TRBD2 cannot be checked, as there is no DNA. There are 15 residues in the CDR3.

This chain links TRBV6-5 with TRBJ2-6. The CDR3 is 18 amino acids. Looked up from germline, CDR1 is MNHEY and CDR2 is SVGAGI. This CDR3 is CASSYQDPGSSGANVLTF.

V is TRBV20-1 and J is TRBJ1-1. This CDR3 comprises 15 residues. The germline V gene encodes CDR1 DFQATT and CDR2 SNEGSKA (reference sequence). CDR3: CSARPPGPNLAEAFF.

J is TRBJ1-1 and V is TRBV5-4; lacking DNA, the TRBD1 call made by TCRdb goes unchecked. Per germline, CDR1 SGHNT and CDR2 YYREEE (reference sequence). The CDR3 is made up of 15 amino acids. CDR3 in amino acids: CASSRRDQPGTEAFF. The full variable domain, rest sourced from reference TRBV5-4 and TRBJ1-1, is ETGVTQSPTHLIKTRGQQVTLRCSSQSGHNTVSWYQQALGQGPQFIFQYYREEENGRGNFPPRFSGLQFPNYSSELNVNALELDDSALYLCASSRRDQPGTEAFFGQGTRLTVV.

This CDR3 is CASSPGSRAGGELFF. This chain joins TRBV18 and TRBJ2-2; TCRdb's assignment of TRBD1 cannot be checked, as there is no DNA. In germline, CDR1 is KGHSH, CDR2 LQKENI. This CDR3 spans 15 amino acids.

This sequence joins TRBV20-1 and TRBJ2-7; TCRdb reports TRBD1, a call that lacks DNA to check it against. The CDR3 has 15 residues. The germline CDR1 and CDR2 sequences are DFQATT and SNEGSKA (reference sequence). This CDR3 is CSARSRGAGTYEQYF.

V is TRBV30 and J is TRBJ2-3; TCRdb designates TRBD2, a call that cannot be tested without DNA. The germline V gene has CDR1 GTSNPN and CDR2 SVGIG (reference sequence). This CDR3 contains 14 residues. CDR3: CAWSVRAGTDTQYF.

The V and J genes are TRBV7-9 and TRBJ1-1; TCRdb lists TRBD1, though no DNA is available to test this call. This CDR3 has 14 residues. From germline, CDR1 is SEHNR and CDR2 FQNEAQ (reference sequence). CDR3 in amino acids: CASLLGGTGGEAFF.

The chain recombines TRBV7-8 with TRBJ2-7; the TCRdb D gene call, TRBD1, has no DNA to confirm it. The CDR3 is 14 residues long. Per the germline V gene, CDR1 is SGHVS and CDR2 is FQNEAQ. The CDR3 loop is CASSHDGSWDEQYF.

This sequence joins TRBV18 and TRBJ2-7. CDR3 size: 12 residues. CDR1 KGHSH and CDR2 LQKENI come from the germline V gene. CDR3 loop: CASSQSGSEQYF.

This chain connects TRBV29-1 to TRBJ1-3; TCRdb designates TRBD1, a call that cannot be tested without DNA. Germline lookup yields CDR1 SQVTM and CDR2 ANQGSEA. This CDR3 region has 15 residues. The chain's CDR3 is CSVEGQGSSGNTIYF. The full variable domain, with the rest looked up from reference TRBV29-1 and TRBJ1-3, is SAVISQKPSRDICQRGTSLTIQCQVDSQVTMMFWYRQQPGQSLTLIATANQGSEATYESGFVIDKFPISRPNLTFSTLTVSNMSPEDSSIYLCSVEGQGSSGNTIYFGEGSWLTVV.

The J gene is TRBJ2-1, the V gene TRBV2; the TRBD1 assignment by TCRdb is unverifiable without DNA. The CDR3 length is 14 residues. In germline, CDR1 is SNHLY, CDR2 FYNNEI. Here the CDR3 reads CASSEWAGSDEQFF.

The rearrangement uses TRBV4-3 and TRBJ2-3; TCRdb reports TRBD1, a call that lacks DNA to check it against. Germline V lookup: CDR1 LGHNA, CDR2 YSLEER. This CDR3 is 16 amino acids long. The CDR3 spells CASSQPTVTSTDTQYF.